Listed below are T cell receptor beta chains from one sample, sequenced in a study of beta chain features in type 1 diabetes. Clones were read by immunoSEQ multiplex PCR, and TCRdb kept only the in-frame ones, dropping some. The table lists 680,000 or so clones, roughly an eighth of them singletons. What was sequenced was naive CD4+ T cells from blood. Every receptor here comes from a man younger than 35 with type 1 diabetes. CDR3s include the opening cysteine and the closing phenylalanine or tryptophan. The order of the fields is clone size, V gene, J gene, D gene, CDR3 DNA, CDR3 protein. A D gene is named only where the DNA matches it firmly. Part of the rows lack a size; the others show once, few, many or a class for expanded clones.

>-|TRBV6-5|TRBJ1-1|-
TGTGCCAGCTGTGGGGTGAACACTGAAGCTTTCTTT
CASCGVNTEAFF
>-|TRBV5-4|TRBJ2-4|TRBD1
TGTGCCAGCAGCCTACAGGGGGAAAACATTCAGTACTTC
CASSLQGENIQYF
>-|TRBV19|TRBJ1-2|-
TGTGCCAGTAGTGTATCAGGGACGGCTAACTATGGCTACACCTTC
CASSVSGTANYGYTF
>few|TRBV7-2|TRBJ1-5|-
TGTGCCAGCAGCTCGACCCTTAGCAATCAGCCCCAGCATTTT
CASSSTLSNQPQHF
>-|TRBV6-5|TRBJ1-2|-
TGTGCCAGCAGTTACCAGCCAAGCTCCTATGGCTACACCTTC
CASSYQPSSYGYTF
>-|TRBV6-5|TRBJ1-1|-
TGTGCCAGCAGCCCAGGAAGCAGGCAGGCTTTCTTT
CASSPGSRQAFF
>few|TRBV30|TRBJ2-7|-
TGTGCCTGGAGTGCCTTAGGACACACAGCTTACTCCTACGAGCAGTACTTC
CAWSALGHTAYSYEQYF
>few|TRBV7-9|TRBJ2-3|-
TGTGCCGGTGGTATCGGAACAGATACGCAGTATTTT
CAGGIGTDTQYF
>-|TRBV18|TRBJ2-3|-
TGTGCCAGCTCACCAAGTATGACAGCCAGTACAGATACGCAGTATTTT
CASSPSMTASTDTQYF
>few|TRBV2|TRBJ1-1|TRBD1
TGTGCCAGCAGTGAATATGACAGGGGTAACACTGAAGCTTTCTTT
CASSEYDRGNTEAFF
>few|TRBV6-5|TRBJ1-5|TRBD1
TGTGCCAGCAGTTCACAGGGGAGCAATCAGCCCCAGCATTTT
CASSSQGSNQPQHF